The rows below give T cell receptor beta chains drawn from one sample of a study of blood T cell repertoires in COVID-19. This table comes from immunoSEQ multiplex PCR, and its TCRdb copy is limited to in-frame clones, with some not included. The sample shows some 180,000 clones, around 81% of them seen only once. The material sequenced was peripheral blood. These receptor sequences come from a woman of 80 years or more with COVID-19, enrolled during active disease. Both conserved end residues are part of each CDR3. Fields, in order: V gene, J gene, CDR3 length, D gene, CDR3 protein, CDR3 DNA. The D gene is left open where the match is weak.

V gene: TRBV27; J gene: TRBJ2-7; CDR3 length: 13; D gene: .; CDR3 protein: CASSPEGPRGQYF; CDR3 DNA: TGTGCCAGCAGTCCAGAGGGACCCAGGGGGCAGTACTTC
V gene: TRBV7-9; J gene: TRBJ1-2; CDR3 length: 16; D gene: TRBD1; CDR3 protein: CASSLGAGTVLYGYTF; CDR3 DNA: TGTGCCAGCAGCTTAGGGGCCGGGACAGTCCTCTATGGCTACACCTTC
V gene: TRBV5-6; J gene: TRBJ2-1; CDR3 length: 15; D gene: TRBD2; CDR3 protein: CASSERGRSYNEQFF; CDR3 DNA: TGTGCCAGCAGCGAGCGGGGGAGGTCCTACAATGAGCAGTTCTTC
V gene: TRBV20-1; J gene: TRBJ2-3; CDR3 length: 11; D gene: TRBD2; CDR3 protein: CSLAGGRTQYF; CDR3 DNA: TGCAGCTTAGCGGGGGGGCGGACGCAGTATTTT
V gene: TRBV11-2; J gene: TRBJ1-6; CDR3 length: 16; D gene: .; CDR3 protein: CASSLAGIPGESPLHF; CDR3 DNA: TGTGCCAGCAGCTTAGCGGGAATCCCCGGAGAGTCACCCCTCCACTTT
V gene: TRBV5-4; J gene: TRBJ1-5; CDR3 length: 14; D gene: .; CDR3 protein: CASSLQGSNQPQHF; CDR3 DNA: TGTGCCAGCAGCTTACAGGGAAGCAATCAGCCCCAGCATTTT
V gene: TRBV5-1; J gene: TRBJ1-2; CDR3 length: 17; D gene: TRBD1; CDR3 protein: CASTWGRGALDNYGYTF; CDR3 DNA: TGCGCCAGCACGTGGGGCAGGGGGGCTCTCGATAACTATGGCTACACCTTC
V gene: TRBV5-1; J gene: TRBJ2-5; CDR3 length: 13; D gene: TRBD1; CDR3 protein: CASSFDRAETQYF; CDR3 DNA: TGCGCCAGCAGCTTCGACAGGGCCGAGACCCAGTACTTC
V gene: TRBV7-9; J gene: TRBJ2-1; CDR3 length: 16; D gene: TRBD2; CDR3 protein: CASSPRLAGPYNEQFF; CDR3 DNA: TGTGCCAGCAGCCCCCGTCTAGCGGGACCTTACAATGAGCAGTTCTTC
V gene: TRBV2; J gene: TRBJ1-2; CDR3 length: 14; D gene: .; CDR3 protein: CASSDEGANYGYTF; CDR3 DNA: TGTGCCAGCAGTGATGAGGGCGCGAACTATGGCTACACCTTC
V gene: TRBV5-4; J gene: TRBJ2-2; CDR3 length: 14; D gene: TRBD1; CDR3 protein: CASTPGGYTGELFF; CDR3 DNA: TGTGCCAGCACCCCAGGGGGCTACACCGGGGAGCTGTTTTTT
V gene: TRBV7-2; J gene: TRBJ1-2; CDR3 length: 13; D gene: .; CDR3 protein: CASWGQVHLGYTF; CDR3 DNA: TGTGCCAGTTGGGGGCAGGTCCACCTTGGCTACACCTTC
V gene: TRBV7-2; J gene: TRBJ2-1; CDR3 length: 13; D gene: .; CDR3 protein: CASSRPYLDEQFF; CDR3 DNA: TGTGCCAGCAGCCGTCCCTACCTTGATGAGCAGTTCTTC
V gene: TRBV28; J gene: TRBJ2-5; CDR3 length: 15; D gene: TRBD2; CDR3 protein: CASSLYLAGEETQYF; CDR3 DNA: TGTGCCAGCAGTTTATATCTAGCGGGAGAGGAGACCCAGTACTTC
V gene: TRBV19; J gene: TRBJ1-1; CDR3 length: 15; D gene: .; CDR3 protein: CASSIRGGLDTEAFF; CDR3 DNA: TGTGCCAGTAGTATACGTGGAGGGTTGGACACTGAAGCTTTCTTT
V gene: TRBV6-1; J gene: TRBJ1-5; CDR3 length: 13; D gene: .; CDR3 protein: CASSDRSNQPQHF; CDR3 DNA: TGTGCCAGCAGTGATCGTAGCAATCAGCCCCAGCATTTT
V gene: TRBV16; J gene: TRBJ1-1; CDR3 length: 13; D gene: .; CDR3 protein: CASSQWGDAEAFF; CDR3 DNA: TGTGCCAGCAGCCAATGGGGCGACGCTGAAGCTTTCTTT
V gene: TRBV19; J gene: TRBJ2-1; CDR3 length: 13; D gene: .; CDR3 protein: CASSIGRGKEQFF; CDR3 DNA: TGTGCCAGTAGTATAGGTAGGGGAAAAGAGCAGTTCTTC
V gene: TRBV27; J gene: TRBJ1-5; CDR3 length: 14; D gene: TRBD1; CDR3 protein: CASSLTGFNQPQHF; CDR3 DNA: TGTGCCAGCAGTTTGACAGGGTTCAATCAGCCCCAGCATTTT